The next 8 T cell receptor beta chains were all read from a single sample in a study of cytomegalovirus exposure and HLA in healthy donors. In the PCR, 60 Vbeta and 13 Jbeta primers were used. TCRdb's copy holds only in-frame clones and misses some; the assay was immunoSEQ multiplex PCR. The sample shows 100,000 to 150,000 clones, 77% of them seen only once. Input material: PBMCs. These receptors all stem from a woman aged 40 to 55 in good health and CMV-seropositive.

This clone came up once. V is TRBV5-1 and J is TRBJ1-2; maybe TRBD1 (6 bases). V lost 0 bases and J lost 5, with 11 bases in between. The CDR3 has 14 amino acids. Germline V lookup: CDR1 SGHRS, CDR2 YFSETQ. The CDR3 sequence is CASSLDQGQYGYTF. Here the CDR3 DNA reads TGCGCCAGCAGCTTGGATCAGGGGCAATATGGCTACACCTTC.

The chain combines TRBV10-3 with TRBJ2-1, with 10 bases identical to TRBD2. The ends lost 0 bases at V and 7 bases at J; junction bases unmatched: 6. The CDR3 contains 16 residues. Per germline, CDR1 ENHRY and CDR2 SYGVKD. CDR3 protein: CAISESQGLAPNEQFF. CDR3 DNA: TGTGCCATCAGTGAGTCGCAGGGACTAGCGCCTAATGAGCAGTTCTTC.

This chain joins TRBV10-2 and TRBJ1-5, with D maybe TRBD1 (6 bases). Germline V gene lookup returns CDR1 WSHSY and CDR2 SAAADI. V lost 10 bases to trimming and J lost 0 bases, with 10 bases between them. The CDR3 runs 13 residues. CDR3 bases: TGCGCCACCCTACAGGGTAGCAATCAGCCCCAGCATTTT. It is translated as CATLQGSNQPQHF.

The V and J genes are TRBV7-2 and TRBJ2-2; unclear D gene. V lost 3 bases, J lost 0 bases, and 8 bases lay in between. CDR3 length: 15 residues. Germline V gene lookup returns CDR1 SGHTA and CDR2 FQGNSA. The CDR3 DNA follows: TGTGCCAGCAGCTTCAGTGGTACGAACACCGGGGAGCTGTTTTTT. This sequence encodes CASSFSGTNTGELFF.

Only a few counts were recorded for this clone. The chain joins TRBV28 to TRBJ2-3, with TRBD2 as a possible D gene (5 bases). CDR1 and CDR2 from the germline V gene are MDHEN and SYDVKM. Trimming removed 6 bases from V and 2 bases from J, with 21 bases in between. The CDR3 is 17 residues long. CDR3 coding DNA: TGTGCCAGCAGGAAATGGAGGCCCCCCGGGGACACAGATACGCAGTATTTT. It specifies CASRKWRPPGDTDTQYF.

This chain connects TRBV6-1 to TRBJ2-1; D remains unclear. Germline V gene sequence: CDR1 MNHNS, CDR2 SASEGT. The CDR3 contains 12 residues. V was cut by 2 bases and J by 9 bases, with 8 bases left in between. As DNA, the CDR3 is TGTGCCAGCAGTGAATATTTAGCTGAGCAGTTCTTC. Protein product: CASSEYLAEQFF.

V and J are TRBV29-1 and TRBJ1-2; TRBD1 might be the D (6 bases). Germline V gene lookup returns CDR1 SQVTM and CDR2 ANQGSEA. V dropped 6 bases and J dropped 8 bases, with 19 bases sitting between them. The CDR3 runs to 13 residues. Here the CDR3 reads CSVGRGAPGGYTF. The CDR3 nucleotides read TGCAGCGTCGGACGGGGGGCGCCCGGGGGCTACACCTTC. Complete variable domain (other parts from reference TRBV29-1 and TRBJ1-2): SAVISQKPSRDICQRGTSLTIQCQVDSQVTMMFWYRQQPGQSLTLIATANQGSEATYESGFVIDKFPISRPNLTFSTLTVSNMSPEDSSIYLCSVGRGAPGGYTFGSGTRLTVV.

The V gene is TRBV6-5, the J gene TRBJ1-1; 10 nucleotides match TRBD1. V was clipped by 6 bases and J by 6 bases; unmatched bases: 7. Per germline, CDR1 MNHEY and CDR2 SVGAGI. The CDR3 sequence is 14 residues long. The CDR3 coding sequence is TGTGCCAGCAGATCCCTGGGGACAGGGGCTGAAGCTTTCTTT. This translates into CASRSLGTGAEAFF.